The 3 T cell receptor beta chains reported below all come from one sample, sequenced in a study of cytomegalovirus exposure and HLA in healthy donors. PCR involved 60 Vbeta and 13 Jbeta primers. Using immunoSEQ multiplex PCR, the repertoire was profiled, and TCRdb retains in-frame clones only, with some absent. The data hold some 95,000 clones, with 78% observed a single time. Input material: PBMCs. The receptors stem from a woman in her thirties or forties in good health and CMV-seropositive.

This clone was recorded only once. The chain has TRBV28 and TRBJ1-5, with TRBD1 identical over 10 bases. CDR3 length equals 14 residues. The trim removed 6 bases at V and 5 bases at J, leaving 4 bases unmatched. Germline assignment: CDR1 MDHEN and CDR2 SYDVKM. The chain's CDR3 is CASSPGQGYQPQHF. In DNA form, the CDR3 reads TGTGCCAGCAGCCCGGGACAGGGGTATCAGCCCCAGCATTTT.

The V and J genes are TRBV7-3 and TRBJ2-6; 7 bases agree with TRBD1. The germline V gene encodes CDR1 SGHTA and CDR2 FQGTGA. The CDR3 runs 18 residues. The V segment lost 3 bases and the J segment 0 bases; nucleotides outside the gene matches: 8. The DNA for the CDR3 is TGTGCCAGCAGCTTCGACGGTGACAGGGACTCTGGGGCCAACGTCCTGACTTTC. As protein: CASSFDGDRDSGANVLTF.

This clone occurred a few times. V gene TRBV28 combines with J gene TRBJ1-1; D uncertain. The germline V and J ends were trimmed by 6 bases and 0 bases, with 11 bases remaining between them. This CDR3 spans 14 amino acids. Per the germline V gene, CDR1 is MDHEN and CDR2 is SYDVKM. CDR3 DNA sequence: TGTGCCAGCAGACCCCCGAACATGAACACTGAAGCTTTCTTT. Translated, it gives CASRPPNMNTEAFF.